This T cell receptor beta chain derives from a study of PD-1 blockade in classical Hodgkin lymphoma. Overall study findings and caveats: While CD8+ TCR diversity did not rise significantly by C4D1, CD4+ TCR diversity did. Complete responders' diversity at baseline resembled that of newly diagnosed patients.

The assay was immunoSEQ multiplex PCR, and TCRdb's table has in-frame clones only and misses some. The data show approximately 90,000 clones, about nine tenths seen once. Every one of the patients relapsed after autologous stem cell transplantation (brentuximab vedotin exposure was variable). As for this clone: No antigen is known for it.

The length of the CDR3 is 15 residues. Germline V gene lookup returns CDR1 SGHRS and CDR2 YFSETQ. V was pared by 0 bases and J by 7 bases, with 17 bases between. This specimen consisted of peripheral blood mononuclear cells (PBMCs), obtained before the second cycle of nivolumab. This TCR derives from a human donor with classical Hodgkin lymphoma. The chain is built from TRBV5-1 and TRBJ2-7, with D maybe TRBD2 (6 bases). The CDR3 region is CASSLDGTATEEQYF. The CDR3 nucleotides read TGCGCCAGCAGCTTGGATGGGACTGCTACGGAAGAGCAGTACTTC.